A selection of T cell receptor beta chains follows, all from one sample in a study of cytomegalovirus exposure and HLA in healthy donors. Produced via immunoSEQ multiplex PCR; TCRdb's table is partial and in-frame only. The profile covers some 240,000 clones, with roughly 91% appearing a single time and about 2% taken by the ten largest. The sample was PBMCs. The receptors were sampled from a young woman in good health and CMV-seropositive. CDR3s include the opening cysteine and the closing phenylalanine or tryptophan.

V gene	J gene	CDR3 protein
TRBV29-1	TRBJ2-1	CSVRRAGSSYNEQFF
TRBV28	TRBJ1-2	CASSFLETLIYGYTF
TRBV6-5	TRBJ1-1	CASTFGQGGTEAFF
TRBV5-1	TRBJ1-1	CASSLGPTDSTEAFF
TRBV11-3	TRBJ2-2	CASSSRLAENTGELFF
TRBV28	TRBJ2-7	CASSYGGSYEQYF
TRBV5-6	TRBJ1-2	CASSLDQGDGYTF
TRBV5-1	TRBJ1-1	CASSFMGLNTEAFF
TRBV25-1	TRBJ2-1	CASSEVSPRASPLNEQFF
TRBV6-1	TRBJ2-5	CASSEQFRETQYF
TRBV7-9	TRBJ2-7	CASSQATSGGLDEQYF
TRBV27	TRBJ1-1	CASSSTPGRGTEAFF
TRBV7-3	TRBJ2-1	CASSLGTGTAHEQFF
TRBV29-1	TRBJ2-1	CSVEVLGSGSGNEQFF
TRBV19	TRBJ1-3	CASSTSRQSGNTIYF
TRBV10-2	TRBJ1-3	CASRGKGNTIYF
TRBV28	TRBJ1-1	CASSLVRNTEAFF
TRBV5-1	TRBJ2-7	CASSFVRGTETIATYEQYF
TRBV9	TRBJ2-2	CASSVVAGLASGELFF
TRBV6-5	TRBJ2-3	CASSPGTVFPDTQYF
TRBV29-1	TRBJ2-2	CSAGLTNTGELFF
TRBV11-2	TRBJ2-7	CASSLDRGRAGHEQYF
TRBV30	TRBJ1-4	CAWDQGIDEKLFF
TRBV6-1	TRBJ1-2	CASSEGIHDF
TRBV4-1	TRBJ2-7	CASSQVVRQGVYEQYF
TRBV19	TRBJ2-5	CASSEGQSQETQYF
TRBV5-4	TRBJ2-1	CASSSGLAGYNEQFF
TRBV15	TRBJ2-3	CATNNSTDTQYF
TRBV19	TRBJ1-2	CASSVGGTGADSYTF
TRBV28	TRBJ2-1	CASSPPTWAGGYNEQFF
TRBV28	TRBJ2-3	CASRLAGSTDTQYF
TRBV28	TRBJ2-7	CASSLRDRTLGEQYF
TRBV11-2	TRBJ2-7	CASSLDFYGVAGDYEQYF
TRBV6-6	TRBJ2-2	CASSLFVNTGELFF
TRBV29-1	TRBJ2-1	CSVEATSGIYNEQFF
TRBV9	TRBJ1-5	CASSGGSSQPQHF
TRBV27	TRBJ2-7	CASSGGLVPYEQYF
TRBV5-6	TRBJ2-2	CASSLITHTGELFF
TRBV6-1	TRBJ2-1	CASSETSGSSNEQFF
TRBV10-2	TRBJ2-1	CASSGTSGTLYNEQFF
TRBV10-3	TRBJ2-1	CAISGTSGRVNEQFF
TRBV10-3	TRBJ1-1	CAISTGLNTEAFF
TRBV27	TRBJ1-2	CATRPRSGGDVYGYTF
TRBV25-1	TRBJ2-1	CASSGAGPSYNEQFF
TRBV5-4	TRBJ2-5	CASSLGTSGYRETQYF